These 16 T cell receptor beta chains were sequenced from one sample in a study of blood T cell repertoires in COVID-19. Data came from immunoSEQ multiplex PCR; TCRdb stores just in-frame clones and leaves some out. The sample lists over 150,000 clones, approximately 80% occurring once. The source material was PBMCs or T cells enriched from blood (not recorded which). The receptor set was obtained from a man in his forties or fifties who had recovered from COVID-19.

The chain joins TRBV10-3 to TRBJ2-1; tentatively, D is TRBD2 (5 bases). V was trimmed by 4 bases and J by 9 bases, leaving 16 bases between them. CDR3 length: 14 residues. Germline values: CDR1 ENHRY, CDR2 SYGVKD. The CDR3 spells CAISGAEGLGEQFF. The CDR3 DNA sequence: TGTGCCATCAGTGGAGCGGAAGGCTTAGGTGAGCAGTTCTTC.

This chain connects TRBV5-1 to TRBJ1-1; 9 nucleotides agree with TRBD1. CDR1 and CDR2 (germline): SGHRS, YFSETQ. Germline trimming cut 2 bases from V and 5 bases from J; bases unmatched to any gene: 7. The CDR3 length is 15 residues. Here the CDR3 reads CASSFEQGARTEAFF. The CDR3 DNA sequence: TGCGCCAGCAGCTTCGAACAGGGGGCTAGGACTGAAGCTTTCTTT.

This sequence joins TRBV6-1 and TRBJ1-3; no clear D. Germline CDR1 is MNHNS and CDR2 is SASEGT. Trimming left V 0 bases short and J 0 bases short, with 6 bases between. The CDR3 loop spans 15 amino acids. The CDR3: CASSEAAGSGNTIYF. CDR3 nucleotide sequence: TGTGCCAGCAGTGAAGCAGCAGGCTCTGGAAACACCATATATTTT.

The chain uses TRBV11-3 and TRBJ2-1, with 7 bases lining up with TRBD2. Trimming cost V 5 bases and J 8 bases; bases outside gene matches: 12. Germline V gene data show CDR1 as SGHNT and CDR2 as YENEEA. CDR3 size: 15 residues. CDR3 region: CASSASGGSLDEQFF. Here the CDR3 DNA reads TGTGCCAGCAGCGCCTCTGGCGGGAGTCTGGATGAGCAGTTCTTC.

The rearrangement links TRBV7-6 to TRBJ2-1; 10 bases are a match to TRBD2. Germline V gene lookup returns CDR1 SGHVS and CDR2 FNYEAQ. The CDR3 is 15 amino acids. The junction had 7 bases not matched to a gene; V was cut back by 5 bases and J by 6 bases. CDR3 nucleotides: TGTGCCAGCAGCACCCGGAGGACTAGCGGCAATGAGCAGTTCTTC. Translation gives CASSTRRTSGNEQFF.

This clone has ten or more counts. The chain recombines TRBV19 with TRBJ2-1; possible D gene TRBD1, 6 bases. The CDR3 contains 15 residues. The germline V gene has CDR1 LNHDA and CDR2 SQIVND (reference sequence). V was shortened by 7 bases and J by 4 bases, with 17 bases between the two germline ends. The CDR3 loop reads CASIRGGGTYNEQFF. The CDR3 region has the DNA TGTGCCAGTATAAGAGGGGGTGGAACTTACAATGAGCAGTTCTTC.

The chain combines TRBV28 with TRBJ2-1, with D possibly matching TRBD1 (5 bases). The CDR3 consists of 12 residues. The germline gives CDR1 MDHEN, CDR2 SYDVKM. Trimming stripped 5 bases from V and 3 bases from J, with 5 bases between. CDR3 residues: CASSDSYNEQFF. The CDR3 DNA follows: TGTGCCAGCAGTGACAGCTACAATGAGCAGTTCTTC.

This chain connects TRBV6-5 to TRBJ1-2; 7 bases align to TRBD1. CDR1 is MNHEY, CDR2 SVGAGI, per germline. CDR3 length: 15 amino acids. With V trimmed by 6 bases and J by 2 bases, 9 bases remained unmatched. The CDR3 region is CASSTGTALNYGYTF. DNA for the CDR3: TGTGCCAGCAGCACCGGGACAGCACTAAACTATGGCTACACCTTC.

This sequence joins TRBV5-4 and TRBJ1-2, with TRBD1 matching over 7 bases. CDR1 is SGHNT, CDR2 YYREEE, per germline (reference sequence). With V trimmed by 3 bases and J by 6 bases, 11 bases remained unmatched. The CDR3 consists of 15 residues. The CDR3 here is CASSYRDRAGNGYTF. Written as DNA, the CDR3 is TGTGCCAGCAGCTACCGGGACAGAGCTGGTAATGGCTACACCTTC.

The rearrangement links TRBV7-2 to TRBJ2-7, with TRBD1 matching 7 bases. This CDR3 spans 13 amino acids. Trimming removed 1 base from V and 5 bases from J; junction bases left unmatched: 2. From germline, CDR1 is SGHTA and CDR2 FQGNSA. DNA for the CDR3: TGTGCCAGCAGCTTAGGCACAGGGGACGAGCAGTACTTC. It is translated as CASSLGTGDEQYF.

This rearrangement joins TRBV5-1 to TRBJ2-5; the D gene is possibly TRBD2 (6 bases). Between the trimmed V and J ends, which lost 5 bases and 5 bases, there was a span of 19 bases. The CDR3 runs to 15 residues. CDR1 is SGHRS, CDR2 YFSETQ, per germline. The CDR3 region is CASSEGTDLRETQYF. The CDR3 DNA follows: TGCGCCAGCAGTGAGGGGACTGACCTTCGGGAGACCCAGTACTTC.

The genes are TRBV19 and TRBJ1-2; D possibly corresponds to TRBD1 (5 bases). CDR1 LNHDA and CDR2 SQIVND come from the germline V gene (reference sequence). V was trimmed by 2 bases and J by 8 bases, leaving 12 bases between them. CDR3 length: 13 residues. The CDR3 sequence: CASSIFPREGYTF. Written as DNA, the CDR3 is TGTGCCAGTAGTATATTTCCCAGGGAAGGCTACACCTTC.

This chain joins TRBV5-1 and TRBJ2-4, with D perhaps TRBD1 (6 bases). Trimming stripped 4 bases from V and 7 bases from J, with 18 bases between. This CDR3 region has 15 residues. Per germline, CDR1 SGHRS and CDR2 YFSETQ. The chain's CDR3 is CASSPILGALNIQYF. The CDR3 region has the DNA TGCGCCAGCAGCCCTATACTGGGGGCTTTGAACATTCAGTACTTC.

J is TRBJ2-2 and V is TRBV2; 8 bases fit TRBD2. The CDR3 has 15 residues. The germline gives CDR1 SNHLY, CDR2 FYNNEI. Trimming cost V 5 bases and J 1 base; bases outside gene matches: 3. Here the CDR3 DNA reads TGTGCCAGCAGTTCTAGCGGGCGGAACACCGGGGAGCTGTTTTTT. It specifies CASSSSGRNTGELFF.

The chain recombines TRBV7-9 with TRBJ2-5; D is unresolved. V was trimmed by 1 base and J by 7 bases, leaving 13 bases between them. This CDR3 comprises 14 residues. From germline, CDR1 is SEHNR and CDR2 FQNEAQ (reference sequence). The CDR3: CASSLDDSRPTQYF. For the CDR3, the DNA is TGTGCCAGCAGCTTAGACGACTCCCGCCCGACCCAGTACTTC.

This chain uses TRBV6-1 with TRBJ1-3; possibly TRBD1 for D (5 bases). This CDR3 is 16 amino acids long. Germline V CDR1 and CDR2: MNHNS, SASEGT. V lost 3 bases, J lost 4 bases, and 16 bases lay in between. The CDR3 nucleotides are TGTGCCAGCAGTGAGACGGGGTGGGGGGACGGAAACACCATATATTTT. This gives the protein CASSETGWGDGNTIYF.